This TCR beta chain was captured by sequencing in a study of CD8 T cells in ankylosing spondylitis (dated by TCRdb to the late 2010s). Regarding the research as a whole: The study set out to find disease-linked TCR variants by profiling T cell receptor beta repertoires in ankylosing spondylitis patients and healthy donors. Peripheral blood samples were taken, and synovial fluid was additionally collected from ankylosing spondylitis patients. The whole study cohort included over a hundred healthy donors and about two dozen ankylosing spondylitis patients. The research as a whole found: The disease-linked clones were reported as significantly enriched in matched synovial fluid samples from ankylosing spondylitis patients. Blood from ankylosing spondylitis patients appeared to be characterized by a TCR beta motif composed of under 10 highly homologous amino acid variants. Some TCR beta motif variants had previously been reported in synovial fluid and blood of reactive arthritis patients, which suggested common disease-initiation mechanisms. The disease-linked clones showed a CD8+ phenotype and occurred at relatively low frequencies in peripheral blood.

The CDR3 goes from the cysteine to the phenylalanine over 14 residues. CDR3 DNA only is kept here, 42 bases in frame from base 1. V sheds 5 bases and J sheds 8 bases, leaving 13 bases between their ends. Via the germline V gene (reference sequence), CDR1 is LNHNV and CDR2 YYDKDF. The data were produced on an Illumina HiSeq 2500. Quantitative 5'-RACE with molecular barcodes was the method used to prepare the TCR beta libraries. Under the source paper's analysis protocol: To identify disease-linked TCR variants, a new computational method was used, one built on a probabilistic model of VDJ rearrangement. TCRdb passed the public sequencing reads through fastp at Q25 and MiXCR, retaining productive beta sequences. Identical CDR3 proteins give one entry, which carries the most common genes and DNA. The authors' filters were not applied to this entry. This sample has 250,000 to 400,000 distinct CDR3 sequences in its table, and about 9.9% of those were observed once. Together, the top ten hold around 8.4% of the sample.

This clonotype appeared a few times. Its antigen is unknown. Per-nucleotide qualities are absent, and no much larger clonotype sits a single base away. This clonotype was sampled from a female donor with ankylosing spondylitis or in good health (not recorded which). The chain is made from TRBV15 and TRBJ1-6; there is no confident call for the D gene. Sequencing was done on a sample of blood, either unsorted or a sorted T cell fraction (not recorded which). The nucleotides read TGTGCCACCAGCGGAGGACGGAGGGATTCACCCCTCCACTTT. Its amino acids are CATSGGRRDSPLHF.